This passage covers 20 T cell receptor beta chains from one sample sequenced in a study of cytomegalovirus exposure and HLA in healthy donors. The PCR made use of 60 Vbeta and 13 Jbeta primers. The data were produced by immunoSEQ multiplex PCR, yet TCRdb's version contains in-frame clones alone and is incomplete. The top ten clones hold roughly 2.1% of a sample with tens of thousands of clones, around 67% of them seen once. Sequencing used PBMCs. The receptors shown here come from a woman in her twenties or thirties in good health and CMV-seronegative.

In nucleotides, the CDR3 is TGCGCCAGCAATTCGTCGGACAGGGATCAGCCCCAGCATTTT. As protein: CASNSSDRDQPQHF. This chain uses TRBV5-1 with TRBJ1-5, with 8 bases aligning to TRBD1. There are 14 residues in the CDR3. Germline V lookup: CDR1 SGHRS, CDR2 YFSETQ. Trimming took 6 bases from V and 5 from J; bases not matched to a gene: 7. The variable domain in full, completed from reference TRBV5-1 and TRBJ1-5, reads KAGVTQTPRYLIKTRGQQVTLSCSPISGHRSVSWYQQTPGQGLQFLFEYFSETQRNKGNFPGRFSGRQFSNSRSEMNVSTLELGDSALYLCASNSSDRDQPQHFGDGTRLSIL.

This clone was seen more than once but under ten times. The rearrangement links TRBV19 to TRBJ2-1; 7 bases align to TRBD1. The CDR3 length is 13 residues. Trimming removed 6 bases from V and 9 bases from J; junction bases left unmatched: 8. Germline V gives CDR1 LNHDA, CDR2 SQIVND (reference sequence). DNA of the CDR3: TGTGCCAGTAGCCCAACAGGGGTGGTTGAGCAGTTCTTC. This codes for CASSPTGVVEQFF.

The genes are TRBV25-1 and TRBJ2-5, with D possibly being TRBD2 (6 bases). This CDR3 region has 14 residues. Trimming removed 1 base from V and 1 base from J, with 7 bases in between. CDR1 and CDR2 (germline): MGHDK, SYGVNS. CDR3: CASSEWGLQETQYF. CDR3 sequence (DNA): TGTGCCAGCAGTGAATGGGGACTCCAAGAGACCCAGTACTTC.

The V gene is TRBV10-2, the J gene TRBJ2-1, with D unresolved. Germline CDR1 and CDR2: WSHSY and SAAADI. V lost 3 bases and J 7 bases, leaving 7 bases between the germline ends. The CDR3 consists of 12 residues. CDR3 amino acids: CASSESVNEQFF. CDR3 nucleotides: TGCGCCAGCAGTGAATCGGTGAATGAGCAGTTCTTC.

V gene TRBV18 combines with J gene TRBJ2-5; possibly TRBD2 for D (5 bases). With the DNA end fitting TRBJ2-7 better, the J assignment may be wrong. This CDR3 spans 16 amino acids. From germline, CDR1 is KGHSH and CDR2 LQKENI. This CDR3 is CASSPSQRTSSYEQYF. In DNA, the CDR3 is TGTGCCAGCTCACCATCGCAGCGGACGAGCTCCTACGAGCAGTACTTC.

This clone was found a few times. This rearrangement joins TRBV5-1 to TRBJ1-1; 9 nucleotides line up with TRBD1. The junction had 5 bases not matched to a gene; V was cut back by 0 bases and J by 2 bases. Germline V gives CDR1 SGHRS, CDR2 YFSETQ. The CDR3 is 16 residues long. CDR3 loop: CASSLGGQGGNTEAFF. The CDR3 nucleotides read TGCGCCAGCAGCTTGGGGGGACAGGGAGGAAACACTGAAGCTTTCTTT.

The rearrangement links TRBV18 to TRBJ1-3; 8 bases match TRBD1. CDR1 and CDR2 from the germline V gene are KGHSH and LQKENI. Trimming took 4 bases from V and 0 from J; bases not matched to a gene: 11. There are 18 residues in the CDR3. CDR3 nucleotides: TGTGCCAGCTCACTTACCGGACAGGGTCCCCGCTCTGGAAACACCATATATTTT. This translates into CASSLTGQGPRSGNTIYF.

This clone has a handful of counts. The chain carries TRBV6-6 and TRBJ2-3; TRBD2 might be the D (5 bases). Looked up from germline, CDR1 is MNHNY and CDR2 is SVGAGI (reference sequence). Trimming removed 8 bases from V and 1 base from J, with 13 bases in between. The CDR3 totals 14 residues. The CDR3 bases are TGTGCCAGCTCGAACGGGGATGGCACAGATACGCAGTATTTT. Translating gives CASSNGDGTDTQYF.

The rearrangement joins TRBV2 to TRBJ2-7; no clear D gene. CDR1 SNHLY and CDR2 FYNNEI come from the germline V gene. Trimming cost V 1 base and J 4 bases, with 2 bases left between them. CDR3 length: 11 residues. The CDR3: CASSEVYEQYF. The CDR3 region has the DNA TGTGCCAGCAGTGAAGTATACGAGCAGTACTTC.

This clone turned up a few times. This chain connects TRBV5-1 to TRBJ1-3; possibly TRBD1 for D (5 bases). The V and J ends lost 4 bases and 0 bases respectively, with 11 bases between them. This CDR3 has 15 residues. Looked up from germline, CDR1 is SGHRS and CDR2 is YFSETQ. Written as DNA, the CDR3 is TGCGCCAGCAGCCGGGGACTGTTCTCTGGAAACACCATATATTTT. It encodes CASSRGLFSGNTIYF.

About this clone: The junction does not match germline at one end; this may be a read error. The sample carries other DNA sequences with the same CDR3. The V and J genes are TRBV5-6 and TRBJ1-6; D ambiguous. Germline CDR1 SGHDT, CDR2 YYEEEE. This CDR3 is 13 amino acids long. Written as DNA, the CDR3 is TGTGCCAGCAGCCTAGGTCCTAATTCACCCCTTCACTTT. Its translation: CASSLGPNSPLHF.

The chain combines TRBV29-1 with TRBJ2-7, with TRBD1 identical over 8 bases. The CDR3 runs to 14 residues. From germline, CDR1 is SQVTM and CDR2 ANQGSEA. The V segment lost 4 bases and the J segment 1 base; nucleotides outside the gene matches: 6. The CDR3 DNA reads TGCAGCGTTGTAGGGACAGGTGGATCCTACGAGCAGTACTTC. It encodes CSVVGTGGSYEQYF.

The CDR3: CASSYTRGQPQHF. In DNA, the CDR3 is TGTGCCAGCAGTTACACCAGGGGACAGCCCCAGCATTTT. J is TRBJ1-5 and V is TRBV6-5, with D maybe TRBD1 (6 bases). Deletions cut 2 bases from V and 7 bases from J, with 9 bases between. The CDR3 has 13 residues. CDR1 and CDR2 (germline): MNHEY, SVGAGI.

This chain links TRBV7-2 with TRBJ2-3; 7 nucleotides match TRBD2. From germline, CDR1 is SGHTA and CDR2 FQGNSA. Trimming took 5 bases from V and 4 from J; bases not matched to a gene: 9. The CDR3 length is 15 residues. The CDR3 loop is CASSPSGAGADTQYF. In nucleotides, the CDR3 is TGTGCCAGCAGCCCGAGCGGGGCCGGGGCAGATACGCAGTATTTT.

V is TRBV28 and J is TRBJ1-1; 8 bases align to TRBD1. CDR1 and CDR2 from the germline V gene are MDHEN and SYDVKM. This CDR3 region has 15 residues. J was trimmed by 4 bases and V by 5 bases; bases with no gene match: 9. DNA for the CDR3: TGTGCCAGCAGTCCATCAGGGGGCGCGGTCACTGAAGCTTTCTTT. Amino acids: CASSPSGGAVTEAFF.

This chain uses TRBV7-9 with TRBJ1-2; D is ambiguous. V shed 3 bases and J shed 5 bases, with 7 bases lying between them. This CDR3 is built from 12 residues. CDR1 and CDR2 from the germline V gene are SEHNR and FQNEAQ (reference sequence). The CDR3 sequence: CASSLASYGYTF. CDR3 DNA: TGTGCCAGCAGCTTGGCTTCTTATGGCTACACCTTC.

The chain uses TRBV7-2 and TRBJ1-2, with a possible D match to TRBD1 (6 bases). This CDR3 contains 15 residues. Per the germline V gene, CDR1 is SGHTA and CDR2 is FQGNSA. Trimming removed 0 bases at V and 8 bases at J, with 16 bases between. The CDR3 sequence is CASSLAQDRFRGYTF. The CDR3 bases are TGTGCCAGCAGCTTAGCCCAGGACAGATTTCGCGGCTACACCTTC.

This chain uses TRBV5-4 with TRBJ1-5; D call uncertain. Trimming stripped 0 bases from V and 6 bases from J, with 4 bases between. Germline CDR1 and CDR2: SGHNT and YYREEE (reference sequence). The length of the CDR3 is 12 residues. CDR3 nucleotides: TGTGCCAGCAGCTTGGGGGCTCAGCCCCAGCATTTT. Translated, it gives CASSLGAQPQHF.

The chain recombines TRBV6-5 with TRBJ1-2; TRBD1 matches at 11 bases. The CDR3 runs to 14 residues. Germline lookup yields CDR1 MNHEY and CDR2 SVGAGI. The V segment lost 5 bases and the J segment 6 bases; nucleotides outside the gene matches: 5. CDR3 amino acids: CASSRDRGSDGYTF. DNA of the CDR3: TGTGCCAGCAGTCGGGACAGGGGGTCGGATGGCTACACCTTC.

The V and J genes are TRBV6-5 and TRBJ2-1; TRBD2 agrees at 12 bases. Per germline, CDR1 MNHEY and CDR2 SVGAGI. The CDR3 extends over 15 amino acids. V dropped 6 bases and J dropped 7; count of bases not matched to a gene: 7. CDR3 sequence: CASSPLAGGGNEQFF. CDR3 in DNA: TGTGCCAGCAGCCCACTAGCGGGGGGAGGGAATGAGCAGTTCTTC.